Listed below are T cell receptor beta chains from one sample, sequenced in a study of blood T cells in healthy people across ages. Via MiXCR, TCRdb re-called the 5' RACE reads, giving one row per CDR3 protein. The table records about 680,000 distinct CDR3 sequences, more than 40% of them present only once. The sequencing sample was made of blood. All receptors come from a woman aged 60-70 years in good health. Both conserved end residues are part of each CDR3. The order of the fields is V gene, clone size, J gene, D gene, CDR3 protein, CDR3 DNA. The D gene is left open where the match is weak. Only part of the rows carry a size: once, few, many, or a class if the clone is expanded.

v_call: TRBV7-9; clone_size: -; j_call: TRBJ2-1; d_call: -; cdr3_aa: CASSLGGSPGNEQFF; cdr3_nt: TGTGCCAGCAGCTTAGGGGGGTCTCCGGGAAATGAGCAGTTCTTC
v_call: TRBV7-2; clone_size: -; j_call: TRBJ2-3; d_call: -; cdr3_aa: CASRKTSAYAQYF; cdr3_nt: TGTGCCAGCAGAAAAACCAGCGCTTATGCGCAGTATTTT
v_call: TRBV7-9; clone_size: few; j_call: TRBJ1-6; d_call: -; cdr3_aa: CASSFVLGPNSPLHF; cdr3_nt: TGTGCCAGCAGCTTCGTTCTGGGACCGAATTCACCCCTCCACTTT
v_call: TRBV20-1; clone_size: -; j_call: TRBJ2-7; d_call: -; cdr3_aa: CSAREGEREQYF; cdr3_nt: TGCAGTGCTAGGGAGGGGGAGAGAGAGCAGTACTTC
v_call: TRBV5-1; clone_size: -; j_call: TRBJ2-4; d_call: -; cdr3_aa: CASSLSVLGNEQYF; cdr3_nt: TGCGCCAGCAGCTTGTCGGTTCTAGGCAATGAGCAGTACTTC
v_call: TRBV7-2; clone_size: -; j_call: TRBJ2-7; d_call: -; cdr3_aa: CASSSFDGSLSEQYF; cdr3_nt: TGTGCCAGCAGCTCATTTGACGGCTCCTTGAGCGAGCAGTACTTC
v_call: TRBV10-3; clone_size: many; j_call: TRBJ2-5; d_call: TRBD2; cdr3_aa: CATQFAGGETQYF; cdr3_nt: TGTGCCACCCAGTTTGCGGGAGGAGAGACCCAGTACTTC
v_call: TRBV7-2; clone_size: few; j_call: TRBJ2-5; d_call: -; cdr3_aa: CASSLVGVPQETQYF; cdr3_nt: TGTGCCAGCAGCTTAGTTGGGGTACCCCAAGAGACCCAGTACTTC
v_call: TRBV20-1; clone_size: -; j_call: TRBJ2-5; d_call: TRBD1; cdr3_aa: CSARNRGQETQYF; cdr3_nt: TGCAGTGCTCGCAACAGGGGGCAAGAGACCCAGTACTTC
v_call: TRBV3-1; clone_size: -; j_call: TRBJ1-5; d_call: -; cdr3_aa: CASSQGTANQPQHF; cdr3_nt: TGTGCCAGCAGCCAAGGGACAGCTAATCAGCCCCAGCATTTT
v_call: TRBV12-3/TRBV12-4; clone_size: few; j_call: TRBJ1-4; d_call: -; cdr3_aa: CASSSRQTSNEKLFF; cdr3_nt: TGTGCCAGCAGTTCACGACAGACCAGCAATGAAAAACTGTTTTTT
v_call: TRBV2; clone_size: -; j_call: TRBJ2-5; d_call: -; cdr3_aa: CASSGRAGETQYF; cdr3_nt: TGTGCCAGCAGTGGGCGGGCTGGAGAGACCCAGTACTTC
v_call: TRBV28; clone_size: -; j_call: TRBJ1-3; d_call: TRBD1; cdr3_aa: CATSGQGTPGNTIYF; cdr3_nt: TGTGCCACCTCCGGACAGGGGACTCCTGGAAACACCATATATTTT
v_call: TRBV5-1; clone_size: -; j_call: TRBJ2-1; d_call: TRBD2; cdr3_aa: CASSFLAGGEQFF; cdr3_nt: TGCGCCAGCAGCTTTTTAGCGGGAGGGGAGCAGTTCTTC
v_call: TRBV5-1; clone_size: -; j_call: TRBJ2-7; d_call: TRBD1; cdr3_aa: CASRQGSIYEQYF; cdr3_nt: TGCGCCAGCCGACAGGGGAGCATCTACGAGCAGTACTTC
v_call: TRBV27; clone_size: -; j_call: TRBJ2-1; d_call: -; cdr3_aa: CASSFRAQRGGSSYNEQFF; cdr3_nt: TGTGCCAGCAGTTTTCGGGCCCAAAGGGGGGGTAGCTCCTACAATGAGCAGTTCTTC
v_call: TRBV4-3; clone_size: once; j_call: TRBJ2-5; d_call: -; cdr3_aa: CASSQDFAGAIGETQYF; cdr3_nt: TGCGCCAGCAGCCAAGATTTCGCGGGGGCAATCGGGGAGACCCAGTACTTC
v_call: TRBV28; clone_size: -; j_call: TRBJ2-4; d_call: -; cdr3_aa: CASSLGQVTKNIQYF; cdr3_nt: TGTGCCAGCAGTTTAGGCCAGGTGACCAAAAACATTCAGTACTTC
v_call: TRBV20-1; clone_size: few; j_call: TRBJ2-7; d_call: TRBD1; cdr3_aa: CSARYGTGPKEQYF; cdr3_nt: TGCAGTGCTAGGTACGGGACAGGGCCCAAGGAGCAGTACTTC
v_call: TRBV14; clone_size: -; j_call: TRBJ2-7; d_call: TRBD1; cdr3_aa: CASAGQGSVYEQYF; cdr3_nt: TGTGCCAGTGCGGGACAGGGTTCGGTCTACGAGCAGTACTTC
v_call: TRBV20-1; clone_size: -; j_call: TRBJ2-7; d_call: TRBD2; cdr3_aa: CSATPTSGLYEQYF; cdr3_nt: TGCAGTGCTACCCCGACTAGCGGGCTTTACGAGCAGTACTTC
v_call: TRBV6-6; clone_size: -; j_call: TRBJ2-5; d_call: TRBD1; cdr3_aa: CASSAIQGYQETQYF; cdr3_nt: TGTGCCAGCAGTGCCATACAGGGGTACCAAGAGACCCAGTACTTC
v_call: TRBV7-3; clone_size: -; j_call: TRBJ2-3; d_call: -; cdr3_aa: CASSLNSLSTDTQYF; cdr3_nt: TGTGCCAGCAGCTTAAATTCTCTCAGCACAGATACGCAGTATTTT
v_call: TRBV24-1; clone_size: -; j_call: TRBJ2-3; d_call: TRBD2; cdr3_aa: CATSDQGVSGRTGDTQYF; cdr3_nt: TGTGCCACCAGTGACCAGGGGGTTAGCGGGAGGACCGGAGATACGCAGTATTTT
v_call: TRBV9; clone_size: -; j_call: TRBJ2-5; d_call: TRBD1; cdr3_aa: CASSVEGTGGAETQYF; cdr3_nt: TGTGCCAGCAGCGTAGAAGGGACAGGGGGCGCAGAGACCCAGTACTTC
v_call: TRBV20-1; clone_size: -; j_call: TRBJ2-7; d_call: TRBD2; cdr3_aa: CSARISGGYNEQYF; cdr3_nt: TGCAGTGCTAGGATCAGCGGGGGATACAATGAGCAGTACTTC
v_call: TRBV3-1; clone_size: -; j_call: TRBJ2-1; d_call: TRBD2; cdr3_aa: CASSPSTSGGAPEQFF; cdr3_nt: TGTGCCAGCAGCCCCTCGACTAGCGGGGGGGCCCCCGAGCAGTTCTTC
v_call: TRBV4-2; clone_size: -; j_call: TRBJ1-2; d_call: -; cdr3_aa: CASSQVPGGAGEDGYTF; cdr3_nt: TGTGCCAGCAGCCAAGTTCCGGGGGGAGCAGGGGAGGATGGCTACACCTTC
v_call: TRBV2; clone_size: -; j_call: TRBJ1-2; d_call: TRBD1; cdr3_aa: CASRGRDRENHGYTF; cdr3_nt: TGTGCCAGCAGGGGACGGGACAGGGAAAACCATGGCTACACCTTC
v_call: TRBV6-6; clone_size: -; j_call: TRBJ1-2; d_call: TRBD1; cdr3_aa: CASSPGTGGKNLYGYTF; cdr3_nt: TGTGCCAGCAGTCCCGGGACAGGGGGCAAAAACCTCTATGGCTACACCTTC
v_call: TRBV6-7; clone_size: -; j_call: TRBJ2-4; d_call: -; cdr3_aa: CASSYSGVYNEQYF; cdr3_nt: TGTGCCAGCAGTTACTCGGGCGTTTACAATGAGCAGTACTTC
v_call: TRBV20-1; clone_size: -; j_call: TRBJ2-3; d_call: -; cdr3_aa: CSARPSRGTDTQYF; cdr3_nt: TGCAGTGCTAGGCCCTCGCGGGGCACAGATACGCAGTATTTT
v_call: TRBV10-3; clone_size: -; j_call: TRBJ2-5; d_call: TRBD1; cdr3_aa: CAISQGLQGVGGQYF; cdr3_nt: TGTGCCATCAGTCAGGGGCTTCAGGGGGTCGGCGGGCAGTACTTC
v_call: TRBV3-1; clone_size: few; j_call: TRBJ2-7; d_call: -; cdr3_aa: CASSQDERGQYF; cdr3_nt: TGTGCCAGCAGCCAAGATGAACGAGGGCAGTACTTC
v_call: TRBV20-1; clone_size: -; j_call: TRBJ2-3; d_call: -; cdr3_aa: CSAYDRLSITDTQYF; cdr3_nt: TGCAGTGCTTATGACAGGTTATCGATCACAGATACGCAGTATTTT
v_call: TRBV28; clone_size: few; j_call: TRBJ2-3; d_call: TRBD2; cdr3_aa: CASSFGRWSGRDPSTDTQYF; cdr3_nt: TGTGCCAGCAGTTTCGGCCGGTGGAGCGGGAGAGACCCTAGCACAGATACGCAGTATTTT
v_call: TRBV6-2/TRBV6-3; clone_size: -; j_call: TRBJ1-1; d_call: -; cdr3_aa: CASNKQGWETEAFF; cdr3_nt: TGTGCCAGCAACAAGCAGGGGTGGGAAACTGAAGCTTTCTTT
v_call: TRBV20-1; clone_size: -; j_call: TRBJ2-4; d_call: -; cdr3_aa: CSGLDPLAKNIQYF; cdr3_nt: TGCAGTGGGTTAGACCCACTAGCCAAAAACATTCAGTACTTC
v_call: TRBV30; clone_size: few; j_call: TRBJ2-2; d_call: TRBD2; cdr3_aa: CAWSAGLEGELFF; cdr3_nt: TGTGCCTGGAGTGCAGGACTAGAGGGGGAGCTGTTTTTT
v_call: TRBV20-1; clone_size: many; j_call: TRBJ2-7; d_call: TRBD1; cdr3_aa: CSARTGVFDEQYF; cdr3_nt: TGCAGTGCTAGGACAGGGGTGTTCGACGAGCAGTACTTC
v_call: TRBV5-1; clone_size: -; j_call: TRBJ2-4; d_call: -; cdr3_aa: CASSLEQGSKNIQYF; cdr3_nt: TGCGCCAGCAGCTTGGAGCAGGGGAGCAAAAACATTCAGTACTTC
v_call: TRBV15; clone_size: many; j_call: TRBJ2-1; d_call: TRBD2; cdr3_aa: CATSSGLAGEDEQFF; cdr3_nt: TGTGCCACCAGCAGTGGACTAGCGGGAGAGGATGAGCAGTTCTTC
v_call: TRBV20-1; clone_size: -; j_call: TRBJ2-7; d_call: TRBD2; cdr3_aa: CSAREDSGRTYERYF; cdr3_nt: TGCAGTGCTAGAGAGGATAGCGGGAGGACCTACGAGCGGTACTTC
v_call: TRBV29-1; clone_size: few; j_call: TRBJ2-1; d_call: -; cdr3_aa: CSGGGLNEQFF; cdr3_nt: TGCAGCGGAGGGGGGCTCAATGAGCAGTTCTTC
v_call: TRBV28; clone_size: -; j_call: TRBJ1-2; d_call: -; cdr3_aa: CASAVPGTIPGYTF; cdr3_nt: TGTGCCAGCGCTGTCCCCGGGACCATCCCTGGCTACACCTTC
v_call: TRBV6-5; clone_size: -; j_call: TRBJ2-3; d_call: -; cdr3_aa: CASSPEGGGPDTQYF; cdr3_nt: TGTGCCAGCAGTCCAGAGGGGGGAGGGCCAGATACGCAGTATTTT
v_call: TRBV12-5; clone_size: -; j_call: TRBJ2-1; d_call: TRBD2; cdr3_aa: CASGATGLASYDEQFF; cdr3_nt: TGTGCTAGTGGTGCAACGGGACTAGCATCCTACGATGAGCAGTTCTTC
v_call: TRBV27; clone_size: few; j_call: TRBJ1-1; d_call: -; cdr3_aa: CASSIRPFIYTEAFF; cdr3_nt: TGTGCCAGCAGTATCCGTCCCTTCATTTACACTGAAGCTTTCTTT
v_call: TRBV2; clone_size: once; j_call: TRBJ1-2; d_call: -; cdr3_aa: CASGPGLGAGYTF; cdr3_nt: TGTGCCAGCGGTCCTGGTCTGGGAGCTGGCTACACCTTC
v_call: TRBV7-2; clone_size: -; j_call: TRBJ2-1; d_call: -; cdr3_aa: CASLSHNEQFF; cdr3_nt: TGTGCCAGCTTGAGTCACAATGAGCAGTTCTTC
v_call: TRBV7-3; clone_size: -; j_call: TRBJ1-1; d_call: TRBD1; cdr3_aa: CASSSQTLRQGATEAFF; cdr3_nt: TGTGCCAGCAGCTCACAAACTCTCAGACAGGGGGCCACTGAAGCTTTCTTT
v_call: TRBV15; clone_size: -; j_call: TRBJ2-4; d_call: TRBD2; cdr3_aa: CATSSGGLAGTKNIQYF; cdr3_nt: TGTGCCACCAGCAGTGGGGGACTAGCGGGAACCAAAAACATTCAGTACTTC
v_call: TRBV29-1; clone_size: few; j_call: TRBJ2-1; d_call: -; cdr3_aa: CSVTSLGHNEQFF; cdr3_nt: TGCAGCGTCACTAGCTTGGGACACAATGAGCAGTTCTTC
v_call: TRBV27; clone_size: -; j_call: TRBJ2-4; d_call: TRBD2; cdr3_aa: CVKAGGKAKNIQYF; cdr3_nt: TGCGTAAAAGCGGGAGGGAAGGCCAAAAACATTCAGTACTTC
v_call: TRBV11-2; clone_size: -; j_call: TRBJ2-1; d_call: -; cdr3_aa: CASSLEWSSYNEQFF; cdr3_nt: TGTGCCAGCAGTCTAGAGTGGAGCTCCTACAATGAGCAGTTCTTC
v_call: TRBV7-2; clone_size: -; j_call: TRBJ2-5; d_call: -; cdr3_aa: CASSLRRIQETQYF; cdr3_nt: TGTGCCAGCAGCCTCCGGCGCATCCAAGAGACCCAGTACTTC
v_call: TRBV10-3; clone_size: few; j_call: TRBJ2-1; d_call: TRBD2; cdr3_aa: CAISIGGRTSYNEQFF; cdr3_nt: TGTGCCATCAGCATTGGCGGGAGGACTTCCTACAATGAGCAGTTCTTC
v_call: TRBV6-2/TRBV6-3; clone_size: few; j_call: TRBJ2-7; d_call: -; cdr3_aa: CASFVWGPSGAHEQYF; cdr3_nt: TGTGCCAGCTTTGTTTGGGGTCCGTCGGGGGCCCACGAGCAGTACTTC
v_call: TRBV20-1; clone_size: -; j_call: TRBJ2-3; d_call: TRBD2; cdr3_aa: CSASFSGSPQDTQYF; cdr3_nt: TGCAGTGCCTCCTTTAGCGGGAGCCCCCAAGATACGCAGTATTTT
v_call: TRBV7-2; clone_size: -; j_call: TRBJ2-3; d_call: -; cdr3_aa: CASSLIGYRDTQYF; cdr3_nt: TGTGCCAGCAGCTTAATAGGCTACCGAGATACGCAGTATTTT